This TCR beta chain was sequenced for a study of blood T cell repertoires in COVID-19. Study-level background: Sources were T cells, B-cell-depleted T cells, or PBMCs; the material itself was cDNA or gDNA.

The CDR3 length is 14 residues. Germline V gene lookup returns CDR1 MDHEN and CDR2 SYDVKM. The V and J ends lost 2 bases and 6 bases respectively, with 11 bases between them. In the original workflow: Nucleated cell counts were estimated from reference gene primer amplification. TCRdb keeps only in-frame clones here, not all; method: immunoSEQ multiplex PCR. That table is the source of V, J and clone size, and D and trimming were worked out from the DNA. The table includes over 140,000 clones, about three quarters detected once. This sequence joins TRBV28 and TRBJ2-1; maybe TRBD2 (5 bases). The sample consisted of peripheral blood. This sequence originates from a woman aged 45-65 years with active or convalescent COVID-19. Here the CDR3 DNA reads TGTGCCAGCAGTTTACGCCGACTAACCAATGAGCAGTTCTTC. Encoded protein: CASSLRRLTNEQFF.